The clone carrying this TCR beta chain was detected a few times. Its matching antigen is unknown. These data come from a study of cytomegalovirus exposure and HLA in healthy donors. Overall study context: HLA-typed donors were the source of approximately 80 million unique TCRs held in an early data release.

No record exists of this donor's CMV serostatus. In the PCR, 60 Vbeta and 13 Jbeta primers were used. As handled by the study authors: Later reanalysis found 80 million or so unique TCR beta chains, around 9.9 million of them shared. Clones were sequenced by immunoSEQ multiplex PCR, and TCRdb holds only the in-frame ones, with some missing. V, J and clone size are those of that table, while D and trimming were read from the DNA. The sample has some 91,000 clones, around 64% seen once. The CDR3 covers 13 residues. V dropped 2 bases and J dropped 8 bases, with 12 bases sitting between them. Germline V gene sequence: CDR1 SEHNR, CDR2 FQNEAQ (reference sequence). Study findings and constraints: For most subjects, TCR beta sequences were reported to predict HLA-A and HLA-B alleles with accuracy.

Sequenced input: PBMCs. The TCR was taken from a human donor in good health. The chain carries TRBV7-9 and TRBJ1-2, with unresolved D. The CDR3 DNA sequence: TGTGCCAGCAGCTTACTTCGGGGTTCGGGCTACACCTTC. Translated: CASSLLRGSGYTF.